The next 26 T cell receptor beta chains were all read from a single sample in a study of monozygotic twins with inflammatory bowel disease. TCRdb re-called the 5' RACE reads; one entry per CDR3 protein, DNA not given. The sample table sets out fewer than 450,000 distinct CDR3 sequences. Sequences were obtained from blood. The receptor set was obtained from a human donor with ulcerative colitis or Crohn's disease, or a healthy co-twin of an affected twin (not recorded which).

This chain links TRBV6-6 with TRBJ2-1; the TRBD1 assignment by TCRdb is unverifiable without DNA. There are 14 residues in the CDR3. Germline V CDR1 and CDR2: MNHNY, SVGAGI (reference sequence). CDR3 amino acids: CASKGQGEYNEQFF.

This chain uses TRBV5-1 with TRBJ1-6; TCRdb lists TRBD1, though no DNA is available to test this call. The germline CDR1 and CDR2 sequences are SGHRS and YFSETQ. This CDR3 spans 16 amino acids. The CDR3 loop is CASSLGTAANNSPLHF.

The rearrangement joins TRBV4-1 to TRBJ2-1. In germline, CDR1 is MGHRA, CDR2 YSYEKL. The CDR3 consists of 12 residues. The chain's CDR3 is CASSHGDNEQFF.

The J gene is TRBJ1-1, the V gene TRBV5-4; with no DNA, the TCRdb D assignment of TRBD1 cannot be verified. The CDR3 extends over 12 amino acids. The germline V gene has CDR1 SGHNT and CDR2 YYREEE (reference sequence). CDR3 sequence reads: CATRAAGAEAFF.

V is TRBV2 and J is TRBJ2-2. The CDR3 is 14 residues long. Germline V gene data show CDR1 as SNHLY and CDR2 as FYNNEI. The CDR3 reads CASSAWHNTGELFF. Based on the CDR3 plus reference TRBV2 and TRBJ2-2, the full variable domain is EPEVTQTPSHQVTQMGQEVILRCVPISNHLYFYWYRQILGQKVEFLVSFYNNEISEKSEIFDDQFSVERPDGSNFTLKIRSTKLEDSAMYFCASSAWHNTGELFFGEGSRLTVL.

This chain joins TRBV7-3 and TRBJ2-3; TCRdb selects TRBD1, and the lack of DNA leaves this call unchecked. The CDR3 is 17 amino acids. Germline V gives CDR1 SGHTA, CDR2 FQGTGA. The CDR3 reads CASSPLYAIGSTDTQYF.

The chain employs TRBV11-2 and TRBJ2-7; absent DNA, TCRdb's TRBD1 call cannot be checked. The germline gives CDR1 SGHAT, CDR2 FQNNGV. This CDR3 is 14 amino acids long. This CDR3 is CASSLERGPDEQYF.

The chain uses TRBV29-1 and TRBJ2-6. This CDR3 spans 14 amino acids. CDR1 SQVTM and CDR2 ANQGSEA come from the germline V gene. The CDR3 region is CSVDPGSGANVLTF.

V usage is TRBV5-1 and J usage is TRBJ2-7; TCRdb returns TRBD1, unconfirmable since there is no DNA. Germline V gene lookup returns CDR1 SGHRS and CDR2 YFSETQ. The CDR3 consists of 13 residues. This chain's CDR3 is CASSLFAPYEQYF.

This CDR3 reads CASSPRASGGPETQYF. This chain connects TRBV18 to TRBJ2-5; TCRdb designates TRBD2, a call that cannot be tested without DNA. Germline assignment: CDR1 KGHSH and CDR2 LQKENI. This CDR3 is built from 16 residues.

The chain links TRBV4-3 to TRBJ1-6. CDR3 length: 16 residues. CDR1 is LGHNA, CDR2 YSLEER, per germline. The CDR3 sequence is CASSQDLAGRDSPLHF.

The CDR3 is CASSLYPRTGIDNYGYTF. The chain links TRBV7-3 to TRBJ1-2; TCRdb's D call, TRBD1, is unchecked because there is no DNA. CDR1 SGHTA and CDR2 FQGTGA come from the germline V gene. The CDR3 contains 18 residues.

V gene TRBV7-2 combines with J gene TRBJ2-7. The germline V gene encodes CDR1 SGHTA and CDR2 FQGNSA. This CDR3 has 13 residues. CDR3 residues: CASSFSQSYEQYF.

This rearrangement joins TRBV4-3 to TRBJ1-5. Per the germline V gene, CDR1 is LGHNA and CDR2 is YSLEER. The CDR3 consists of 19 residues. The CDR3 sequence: CASSQAVFWSANSNQPQHF.

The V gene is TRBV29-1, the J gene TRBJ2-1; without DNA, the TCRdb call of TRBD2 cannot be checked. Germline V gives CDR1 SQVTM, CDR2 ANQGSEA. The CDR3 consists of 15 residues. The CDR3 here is CSVDRRLAGTNEQFF.

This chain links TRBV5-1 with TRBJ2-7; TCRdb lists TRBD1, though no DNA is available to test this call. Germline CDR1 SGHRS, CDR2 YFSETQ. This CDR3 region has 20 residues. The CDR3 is CSSSLPVRTGRSGGSYEQYF.

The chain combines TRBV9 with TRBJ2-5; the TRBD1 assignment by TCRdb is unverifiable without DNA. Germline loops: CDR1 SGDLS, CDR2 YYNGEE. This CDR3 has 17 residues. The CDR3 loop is CASSPTPGGGGQETQYF.

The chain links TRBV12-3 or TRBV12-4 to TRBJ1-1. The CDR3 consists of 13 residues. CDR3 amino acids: CASSLMKNTEAFF.

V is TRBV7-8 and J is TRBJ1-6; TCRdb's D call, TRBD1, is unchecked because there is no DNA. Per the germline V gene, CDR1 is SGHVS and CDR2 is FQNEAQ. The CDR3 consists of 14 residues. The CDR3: CASSLGGLNSPLHF.

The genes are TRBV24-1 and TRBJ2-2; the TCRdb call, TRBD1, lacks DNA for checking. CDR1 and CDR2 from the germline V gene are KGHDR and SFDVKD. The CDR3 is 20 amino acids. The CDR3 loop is CATSDPGSGFKLGRPGELFF.

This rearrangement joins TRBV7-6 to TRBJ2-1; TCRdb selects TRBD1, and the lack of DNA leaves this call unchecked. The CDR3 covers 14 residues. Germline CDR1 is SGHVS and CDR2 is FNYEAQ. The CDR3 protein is CASSHRVGQPEQFF.

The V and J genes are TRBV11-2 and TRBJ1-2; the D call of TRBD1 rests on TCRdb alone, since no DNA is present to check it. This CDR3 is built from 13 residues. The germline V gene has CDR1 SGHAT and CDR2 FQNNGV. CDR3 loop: CASSPKGTGPSTF.

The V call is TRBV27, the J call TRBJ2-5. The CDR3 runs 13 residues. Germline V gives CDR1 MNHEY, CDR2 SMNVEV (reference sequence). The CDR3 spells CASSLRRQETQYF.

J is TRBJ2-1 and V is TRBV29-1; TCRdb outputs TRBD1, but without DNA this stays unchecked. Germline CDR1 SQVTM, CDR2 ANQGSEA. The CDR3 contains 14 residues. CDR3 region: CSVAYRQTYNEQFF.

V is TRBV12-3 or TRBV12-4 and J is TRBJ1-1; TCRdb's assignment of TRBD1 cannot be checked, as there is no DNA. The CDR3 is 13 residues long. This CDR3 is CASRRQGNTEAFF.

The CDR3 sequence: CASSRPPGTGYTGELFF. The chain has TRBV3-1 and TRBJ2-2; there is no DNA to check the TCRdb D call of TRBD1. Germline CDR1 reads LGHDT; CDR2 reads YNNKEL (reference sequence). This CDR3 region has 17 residues.